Following are 32 T cell receptor beta chains from one sample sequenced in a study of T cells expressing NK-cell markers. With the 5' RACE reads reprocessed, TCRdb shows one record per CDR3 protein and no DNA. This sample contains roughly 380,000 distinct CDR3 sequences. The sequenced material came from blood T cells: a sorted CD56 or NKG2C T cell subset, CD4+ or CD8+ T cells, or bulk PBMC T cells (not recorded which). These receptors all stem from a man between 18 and 69 years old in good health.

V and J are TRBV28 and TRBJ1-2. CDR1 is MDHEN and CDR2 is SYDVKM in the germline V gene. The CDR3 is 13 residues long. The chain's CDR3 is CASSSRGIYGYTF.

V is TRBV6-2 or TRBV6-3 and J is TRBJ1-6; without DNA, the TCRdb call of TRBD1 cannot be checked. Germline V gene sequence: CDR1 MNHEY, CDR2 SVGEGT. This CDR3 comprises 17 residues. CDR3 in amino acids: CASSYLLRGNYNSPLHF.

The J gene is TRBJ2-4, the V gene TRBV18; TCRdb picks TRBD1, but there is no DNA to check that call. The CDR3 runs to 13 residues. Germline V CDR1 and CDR2: KGHSH, LQKENI. This CDR3 reads CATNVGLKNIQYF.

V usage is TRBV7-9 and J usage is TRBJ2-5; TCRdb outputs TRBD2, but without DNA this stays unchecked. Looked up from germline, CDR1 is SEHNR and CDR2 is FQNEAQ (reference sequence). The CDR3 runs 16 residues. CDR3 sequence: CASSLALGLAGETQYF.

J is TRBJ2-7 and V is TRBV27; absent DNA, TCRdb's TRBD1 call cannot be checked. Per the germline V gene, CDR1 is MNHEY and CDR2 is SMNVEV (reference sequence). The CDR3 length is 17 residues. The CDR3 is CASSLYPHSGQTYEQYF.

The rearrangement links TRBV2 to TRBJ2-3; TCRdb's D call, TRBD2, is unchecked because there is no DNA. The V gene's germline CDR1 is SNHLY and CDR2 FYNNEI. This CDR3 is 18 amino acids long. The CDR3 reads CASSEAWLAGVSTDTQYF.

CDR3 sequence reads: CASSFRGGYTF. The rearrangement joins TRBV11-2 to TRBJ1-2; the D call of TRBD1 rests on TCRdb alone, since no DNA is present to check it. Germline values: CDR1 SGHAT, CDR2 FQNNGV. The CDR3 loop spans 11 amino acids.

The chain is built from TRBV21-1 and TRBJ2-3; TCRdb names TRBD1, which stays unverified in the absence of DNA. TRBV21-1 is labeled a pseudogene. This CDR3 is 19 amino acids long. CDR3 sequence reads: CASSKDKPGEKLRTDTQYF.

This chain links TRBV14 with TRBJ1-2. The V gene's germline CDR1 is SGHDN and CDR2 FVKESK. This CDR3 region has 14 residues. The CDR3 is CASSQAGGNYGYTF. Looking up the rest from reference TRBV14 and TRBJ1-2 gives the full variable domain: EAGVTQFPSHSVIEKGQTVTLRCDPISGHDNLYWYRRVMGKEIKFLLHFVKESKQDESGMPNNRFLAERTGGTYSTLKVQPAELEDSGVYFCASSQAGGNYGYTFGSGTRLTVV.

The CDR3: CSARDQVWQYEQYF. This chain links TRBV20-1 with TRBJ2-7. Looked up from germline, CDR1 is DFQATT and CDR2 is SNEGSKA (reference sequence). The CDR3 is made up of 14 amino acids.

J is TRBJ2-6 and V is TRBV7-9. The length of the CDR3 is 15 residues. Germline assignment: CDR1 SEHNR and CDR2 FQNEAQ (reference sequence). The CDR3 loop reads CASSWVRGGANVLTF.

CDR3 loop: CAIKSGTLIHEQFF. The genes are TRBV6-1 and TRBJ2-1; TCRdb designates TRBD1, a call that cannot be tested without DNA. CDR1 and CDR2 from the germline V gene are MNHNS and SASEGT. This CDR3 is 14 amino acids long.

CDR3 amino acids: CAQNWRGGTGELFF. The chain has TRBV2 and TRBJ2-2; lacking DNA, the TRBD2 call made by TCRdb goes unchecked. Germline-derived CDR1 and CDR2 are SNHLY and FYNNEI. This CDR3 region has 14 residues.

This chain uses TRBV20-1 with TRBJ1-2; TCRdb selects TRBD1, and the lack of DNA leaves this call unchecked. Germline V gene lookup returns CDR1 DFQATT and CDR2 SNEGSKA (reference sequence). The CDR3 has 12 residues. The CDR3 reads CRAGTGSGGYTF.

The V and J genes are TRBV6-2 or TRBV6-3 and TRBJ2-1. CDR3 length: 14 amino acids. Germline V gives CDR1 MNHEY, CDR2 SVGEGT. The CDR3 sequence: CASRTTRSSGEQFF.

The chain recombines TRBV11-2 with TRBJ2-3; TCRdb lists TRBD2, though no DNA is available to test this call. Per the germline V gene, CDR1 is SGHAT and CDR2 is FQNNGV. The CDR3 length is 18 residues. The CDR3: CASSWGGLAGGYTDTQYF.

The V call is TRBV7-2, the J call TRBJ1-3; without DNA, the TCRdb call of TRBD1 cannot be checked. This CDR3 has 13 residues. The germline V gene has CDR1 SGHTA and CDR2 FQGNSA. CDR3: CASSPRQGYTIYF.

CDR3 in amino acids: CASLSRVRGPQYF. This sequence joins TRBV2 and TRBJ2-5; TCRdb names TRBD1, which stays unverified in the absence of DNA. This CDR3 is 13 amino acids long. Germline CDR1 is SNHLY and CDR2 is FYNNEI.

CDR3 loop: CASSLTTGTGGFLSSYEQYF. The chain links TRBV11-1 to TRBJ2-7; the D call from TCRdb, TRBD1, cannot be confirmed without DNA. CDR3 length: 20 residues. Germline values: CDR1 SGHAT, CDR2 FQDESV (reference sequence).

The chain employs TRBV20-1 and TRBJ2-3; absent DNA, TCRdb's TRBD1 call cannot be checked. The CDR3 totals 14 residues. CDR1 DFQATT and CDR2 SNEGSKA come from the germline V gene (reference sequence). The CDR3 spells CSARGTYSTDTQYF.

The CDR3 sequence: CASIRRHYNEQFF. The chain uses TRBV2 and TRBJ2-1. This CDR3 spans 13 amino acids. The V gene's germline CDR1 is SNHLY and CDR2 FYNNEI. Combining the CDR3 with reference TRBV2 and TRBJ2-1 gives the whole variable domain EPEVTQTPSHQVTQMGQEVILRCVPISNHLYFYWYRQILGQKVEFLVSFYNNEISEKSEIFDDQFSVERPDGSNFTLKIRSTKLEDSAMYFCASIRRHYNEQFFGPGTRLTVL.

The V and J genes are TRBV7-9 and TRBJ1-5. CDR3 length equals 13 residues. The germline CDR1 and CDR2 sequences are SEHNR and FQNEAQ (reference sequence). Here the CDR3 reads CASSSTSSQPQHF.

The V gene is TRBV2, the J gene TRBJ2-2; TCRdb lists TRBD1, though no DNA is available to test this call. Germline CDR1 and CDR2: SNHLY and FYNNEI. The CDR3 loop spans 16 amino acids. CDR3 amino acids: CASSTHGQQNTGELFF.

This rearrangement joins TRBV7-8 to TRBJ1-1. This CDR3 has 14 residues. Per the germline V gene, CDR1 is SGHVS and CDR2 is FQNEAQ. The CDR3 here is CASSLSPGYTEAFF. Together with reference TRBV7-8 and TRBJ1-1, the CDR3 gives the full variable domain: GAGVSQSPRYKVAKRGQDVALRCDPISGHVSLFWYQQALGQGPEFLTYFQNEAQLDKSGLPSDRFFAERPEGSVSTLKIQRTQQEDSAVYLCASSLSPGYTEAFFGQGTRLTVV.

V usage is TRBV4-2 and J usage is TRBJ2-6; without DNA, the TCRdb call of TRBD2 cannot be checked. This CDR3 is 18 amino acids long. Germline V gives CDR1 LGHNA, CDR2 YNFKEQ. The CDR3 region is CASSQVYTRGAGANVLTF.

The gene calls are TRBV3-1 and TRBJ2-3; checking the TCRdb D call of TRBD1 is not possible without DNA. The CDR3 length is 15 residues. Germline V gives CDR1 LGHDT, CDR2 YNNKEL (reference sequence). This CDR3 reads CASSQEGRVTDTQYF.

The chain employs TRBV5-1 and TRBJ1-1; TCRdb selects TRBD1, and the lack of DNA leaves this call unchecked. Germline V gene sequence: CDR1 SGHRS, CDR2 YFSETQ. This CDR3 comprises 15 residues. The CDR3 region is CASSSRGTENTEAFF. The full variable domain, rest sourced from reference TRBV5-1 and TRBJ1-1, is KAGVTQTPRYLIKTRGQQVTLSCSPISGHRSVSWYQQTPGQGLQFLFEYFSETQRNKGNFPGRFSGRQFSNSRSEMNVSTLELGDSALYLCASSSRGTENTEAFFGQGTRLTVV.

The V gene is TRBV5-1, the J gene TRBJ1-6; the D call from TCRdb, TRBD1, cannot be confirmed without DNA. The CDR3 spans 14 residues. Germline V gene lookup returns CDR1 SGHRS and CDR2 YFSETQ. CDR3 region: CASSLGQGAIPLHF.

The rearrangement joins TRBV3-1 to TRBJ2-7; as DNA is missing, the TRBD1 call by TCRdb cannot be tested. Germline V lookup: CDR1 LGHDT, CDR2 YNNKEL (reference sequence). The CDR3 length is 15 residues. The CDR3 is CASSPLPGQGGEQYF.

V and J are TRBV20-1 and TRBJ2-1; as DNA is missing, the TRBD1 call by TCRdb cannot be tested. There are 15 residues in the CDR3. From germline, CDR1 is DFQATT and CDR2 SNEGSKA (reference sequence). CDR3: CSALAGASPYNEQFF.

The chain uses TRBV12-3 or TRBV12-4 and TRBJ2-3; TCRdb's D gene call, TRBD1, goes unchecked for lack of DNA. The CDR3 runs 15 residues. The CDR3 loop is CASRGTGTDTDTQYF.

This sequence joins TRBV7-2 and TRBJ2-5; TCRdb selects TRBD2, and the lack of DNA leaves this call unchecked. CDR3 length equals 18 residues. From germline, CDR1 is SGHTA and CDR2 FQGNSA. The CDR3: CASSFSGGALFFRQTQYF.